Presented here are 12 T cell receptor beta chains from one specimen sequenced in a study of response to subunit inactivated influenza vaccine. TCRdb redid the calling of the RT-PCR reads with MiXCR, one entry per CDR3 protein. Among more than 700,000 distinct CDR3 sequences, less than 25% were seen once, and the ten largest hold roughly a tenth. The sample consisted of PBMCs from blood, taken more than 4 days after vaccination. The receptors here all came from a man aged 45-65 years who received an inactivated influenza vaccine.

The rearrangement joins TRBV10-3 to TRBJ1-5, with D uncertain. In germline, CDR1 is ENHRY, CDR2 SYGVKD. Trimming removed 4 bases at V and 1 base at J, with 8 bases between. The CDR3 length is 14 residues. The CDR3 here is CAISGALSNQPQHF. The CDR3 nucleotides are TGTGCCATCAGTGGGGCCCTCAGCAATCAGCCCCAGCATTTT.

The chain recombines TRBV6-2 or TRBV6-3 with TRBJ1-6; D is ambiguous. Trimming left V 5 bases short and J 0 bases short, with 20 bases between. CDR1 and CDR2 (germline): MNHEY, SVGEGT. The CDR3 totals 19 residues. CDR3 sequence: CASSQPAPLGNSYNSPLHF. In DNA, the CDR3 is TGTGCCAGCAGTCAACCCGCGCCGCTGGGGAACTCCTATAATTCACCCCTCCACTTT.

In its sample, this clonotype was seen a few times. The chain links TRBV20-1 to TRBJ2-7; 10 bases line up with TRBD2. Unmatched junction bases numbered 1, after V lost 5 bases and J lost 6 bases. This CDR3 contains 11 residues. Germline CDR1 reads DFQATT; CDR2 reads SNEGSKA (reference sequence). The CDR3 here is CSALAGGEQYF. The CDR3 DNA sequence: TGCAGTGCTTTAGCGGGAGGCGAGCAGTACTTC.

J is TRBJ1-1 and V is TRBV28; no clear D gene. This CDR3 is 11 amino acids long. V lost 7 bases to trimming and J lost 2 bases, with 5 bases between them. Germline-derived CDR1 and CDR2 are MDHEN and SYDVKM. As DNA, the CDR3 is TGTGCCAGCATCGTCAACACTGAAGCTTTCTTT. The encoded protein is CASIVNTEAFF.

The chain uses TRBV7-2 and TRBJ2-7, with TRBD2 matching over 7 bases. Germline V gene sequence: CDR1 SGHTA, CDR2 FQGNSA. With 3 bases clipped from V and 5 bases from J, the junction kept 4 bases outside the gene matches. The CDR3 has 13 residues. The DNA of the CDR3 is TGTGCCAGCAGCTTCGGGGGGTCCCACGAGCAGTACTTC. Residues: CASSFGGSHEQYF.

This clonotype was counted a few times. V is TRBV20-1 and J is TRBJ1-4; 10 bases are a match to TRBD1. Germline V gene data show CDR1 as DFQATT and CDR2 as SNEGSKA (reference sequence). This CDR3 is 13 amino acids long. The trim removed 4 bases at V and 6 bases at J, leaving 2 bases unmatched. CDR3 DNA sequence: TGCAGTGCTAAGACAGGGGGCCATGAAAAACTGTTTTTT. Translating gives CSAKTGGHEKLFF.

The chain combines TRBV5-1 with TRBJ2-5, with 13 positions matching TRBD2. The V gene end was trimmed by 1 base and the J gene end by 1 base; junction bases not matched to a gene: 4. CDR1 and CDR2 from the germline V gene are SGHRS and YFSETQ. There are 17 residues in the CDR3. The CDR3 region has the DNA TGCGCCAGCAGCTTGTTGACTAGCGGGAGGCCCCAAGAGACCCAGTACTTC. Translating gives CASSLLTSGRPQETQYF.

The chain employs TRBV27 and TRBJ2-7; 9 nucleotides line up with TRBD2. Germline-derived CDR1 and CDR2 are MNHEY and SMNVEV (reference sequence). This CDR3 is 15 amino acids long. The ends lost 5 bases at V and 2 bases at J; junction bases unmatched: 7. CDR3 residues: CASSPEAGGTYEQYF. The CDR3 region has the DNA TGTGCCAGCAGTCCCGAAGCGGGAGGAACCTACGAGCAGTACTTC.

The rearrangement links TRBV20-1 to TRBJ1-4, with D possibly TRBD1 on 6 matching bases. The V end lost 5 bases, the J end lost 8 bases, and 18 bases lay between the germline ends. CDR1 is DFQATT, CDR2 SNEGSKA, per germline (reference sequence). This CDR3 comprises 14 residues. CDR3 region: CSAPPRAGGEKLFF. CDR3 sequence (DNA): TGCAGTGCTCCTCCCCGGGCGGGGGGCGAAAAACTGTTTTTT.

This clonotype was picked up a small number of times. This rearrangement joins TRBV10-3 to TRBJ1-6, with D possibly TRBD1 on 5 matching bases. Germline loops: CDR1 ENHRY, CDR2 SYGVKD. V gave up 2 bases and J gave up 10 bases, with 15 bases separating them. CDR3 length: 15 amino acids. The CDR3 DNA sequence: TGTGCCATCAGTGAGGAGGACGGGACTAGGTCACCCCTCCACTTT. It specifies CAISEEDGTRSPLHF.

V usage is TRBV28 and J usage is TRBJ2-1, with D uncertain. Per the germline V gene, CDR1 is MDHEN and CDR2 is SYDVKM. Between the trimmed V and J ends, which lost 2 bases and 5 bases, there was a span of 7 bases. The CDR3 is 13 amino acids. CDR3 DNA sequence: TGTGCCAGCAGTTTACCACGAAACAATGAGCAGTTCTTC. It encodes CASSLPRNNEQFF. The whole variable domain, remainder taken from reference TRBV28 and TRBJ2-1, is DVKVTQSSRYLVKRTGEKVFLECVQDMDHENMFWYRQDPGLGLRLIYFSYDVKMKEKGDIPEGYSVSREKKERFSLILESASTNQTSMYLCASSLPRNNEQFFGPGTRLTVL.

This clonotype was seen more than once but under ten times. J is TRBJ2-1 and V is TRBV20-1; the D gene is possibly TRBD2 (7 bases). V lost 1 base and J lost 4, with 11 bases in between. There are 14 residues in the CDR3. Germline V gene data show CDR1 as DFQATT and CDR2 as SNEGSKA (reference sequence). In DNA, the CDR3 is TGCAGTGCTAGAGGGGGGGGCCTATACAATGAGCAGTTCTTC. Protein: CSARGGGLYNEQFF.